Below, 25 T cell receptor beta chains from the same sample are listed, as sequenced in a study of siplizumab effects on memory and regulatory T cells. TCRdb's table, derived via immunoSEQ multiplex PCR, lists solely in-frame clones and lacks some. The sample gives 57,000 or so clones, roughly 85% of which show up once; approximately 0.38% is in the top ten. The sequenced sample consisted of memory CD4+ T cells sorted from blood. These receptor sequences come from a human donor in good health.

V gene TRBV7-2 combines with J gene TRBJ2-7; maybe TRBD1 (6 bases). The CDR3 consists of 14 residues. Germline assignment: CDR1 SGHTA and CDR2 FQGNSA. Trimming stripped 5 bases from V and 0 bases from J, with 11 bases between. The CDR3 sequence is CASSPGQSSYEQYF. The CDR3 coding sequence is TGTGCCAGCAGCCCAGGACAGAGCTCCTACGAGCAGTACTTC.

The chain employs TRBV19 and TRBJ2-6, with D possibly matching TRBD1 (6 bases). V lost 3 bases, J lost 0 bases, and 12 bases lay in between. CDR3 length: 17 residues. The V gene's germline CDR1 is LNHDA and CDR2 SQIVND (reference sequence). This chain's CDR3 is CASSIGGLASGANVLTF. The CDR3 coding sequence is TGTGCCAGTAGTATTGGGGGCCTGGCCTCTGGGGCCAACGTCCTGACTTTC.

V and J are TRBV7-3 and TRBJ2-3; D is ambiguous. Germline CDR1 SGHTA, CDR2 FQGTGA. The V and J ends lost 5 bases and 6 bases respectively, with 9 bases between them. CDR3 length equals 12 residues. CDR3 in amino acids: CASSLPPDTQYF. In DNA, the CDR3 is TGTGCCAGCAGCCTACCGCCGGATACGCAGTATTTT. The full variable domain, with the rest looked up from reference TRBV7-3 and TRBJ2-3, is GAGVSQTPSNKVTEKGKYVELRCDPISGHTALYWYRQSLGQGPEFLIYFQGTGAADDSGLPNDRFFAVRPEGSVSTLKIQRTERGDSAVYLCASSLPPDTQYFGPGTRLTVL.

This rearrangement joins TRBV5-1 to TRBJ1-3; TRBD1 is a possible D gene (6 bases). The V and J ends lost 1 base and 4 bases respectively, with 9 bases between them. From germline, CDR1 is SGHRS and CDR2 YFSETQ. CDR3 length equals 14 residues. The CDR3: CASSLKQGGNTIYF. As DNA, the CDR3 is TGCGCCAGCAGCTTGAAACAGGGCGGAAACACCATATATTTT.

The CDR3 DNA sequence: TGTGCCAGCAGGGACAGTTCGAACACCGGGGAGCTGTTTTTT. This sequence encodes CASRDSSNTGELFF. This chain joins TRBV2 and TRBJ2-2; D might be TRBD1 (6 bases). The V gene's germline CDR1 is SNHLY and CDR2 FYNNEI. Between the trimmed V and J ends, which lost 6 bases and 0 bases, there was a span of 8 bases. This CDR3 has 14 residues.

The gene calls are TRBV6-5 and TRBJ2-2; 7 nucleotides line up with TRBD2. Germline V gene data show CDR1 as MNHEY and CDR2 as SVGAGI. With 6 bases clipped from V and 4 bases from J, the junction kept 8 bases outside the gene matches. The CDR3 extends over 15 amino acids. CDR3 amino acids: CASSGGLVGTGELFF. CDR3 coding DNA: TGTGCCAGCAGCGGAGGACTAGTGGGCACCGGGGAGCTGTTTTTT.

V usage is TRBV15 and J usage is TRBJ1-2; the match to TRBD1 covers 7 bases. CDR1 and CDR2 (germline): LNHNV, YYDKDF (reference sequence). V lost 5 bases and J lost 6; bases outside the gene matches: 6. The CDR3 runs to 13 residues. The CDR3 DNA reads TGTGCCACCAGCGACCGGGACAGACATGGCTACACCTTC. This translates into CATSDRDRHGYTF.

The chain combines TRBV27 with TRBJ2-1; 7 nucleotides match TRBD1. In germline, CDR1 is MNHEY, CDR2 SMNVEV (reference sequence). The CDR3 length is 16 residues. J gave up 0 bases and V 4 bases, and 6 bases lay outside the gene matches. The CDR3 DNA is TGTGCCAGCAGTTGGGGGACAGACAGCTCCTACAATGAGCAGTTCTTC. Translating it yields CASSWGTDSSYNEQFF.

The CDR3 region has the DNA TGTGCCAGCAGTTCGGGGGGGGGTCAAGAGACCCAGTACTTC. Its translation: CASSSGGGQETQYF. The chain joins TRBV11-2 to TRBJ2-5, with 8 bases identical to TRBD2. Germline CDR1 is SGHAT and CDR2 is FQNNGV. This CDR3 has 14 residues. Germline trimming cut 6 bases from V and 2 bases from J; bases unmatched to any gene: 5.

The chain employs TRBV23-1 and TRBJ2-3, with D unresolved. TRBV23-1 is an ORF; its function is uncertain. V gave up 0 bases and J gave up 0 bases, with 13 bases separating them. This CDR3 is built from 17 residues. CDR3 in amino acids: CASSQSRYLISTDTQYF. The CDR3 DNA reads TGCGCCAGCAGTCAATCTCGGTATCTTATAAGCACAGATACGCAGTATTTT.

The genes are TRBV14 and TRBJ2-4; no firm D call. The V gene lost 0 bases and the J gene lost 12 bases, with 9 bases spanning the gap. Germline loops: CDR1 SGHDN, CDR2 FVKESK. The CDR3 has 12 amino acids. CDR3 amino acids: CASSQDSRTQYF. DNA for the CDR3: TGTGCCAGCAGCCAAGATTCGCGGACTCAGTACTTC.

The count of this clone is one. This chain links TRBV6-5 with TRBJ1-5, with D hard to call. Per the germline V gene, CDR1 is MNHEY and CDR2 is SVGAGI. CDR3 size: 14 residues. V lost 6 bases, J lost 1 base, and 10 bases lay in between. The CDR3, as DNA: TGTGCCAGCAGCTCCCATTGGAGCAATCAGCCCCAGCATTTT. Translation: CASSSHWSNQPQHF.

The CDR3 loop reads CASSVEWSEDEKLFF. The CDR3 coding sequence is TGTGCCAGCAGCGTAGAGTGGTCAGAGGATGAAAAACTGTTTTTT. The chain couples TRBV9 to TRBJ1-4; no firm D call. The V gene lost 0 bases and the J gene lost 6 bases, with 12 bases spanning the gap. The CDR3 contains 15 residues. Germline assignment: CDR1 SGDLS and CDR2 YYNGEE.

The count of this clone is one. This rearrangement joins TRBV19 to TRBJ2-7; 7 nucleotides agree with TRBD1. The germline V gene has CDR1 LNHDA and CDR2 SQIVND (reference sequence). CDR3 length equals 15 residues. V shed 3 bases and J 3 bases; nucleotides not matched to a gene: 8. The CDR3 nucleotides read TGTGCCAGTAGTATGCCAGGGGGTAAGATCTACGAGCAGTACTTC. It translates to CASSMPGGKIYEQYF.

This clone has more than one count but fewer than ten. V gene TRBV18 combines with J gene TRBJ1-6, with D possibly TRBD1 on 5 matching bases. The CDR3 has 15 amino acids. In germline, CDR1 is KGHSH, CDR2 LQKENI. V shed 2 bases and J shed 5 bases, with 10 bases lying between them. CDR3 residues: CASSPGGIDNSPLHF. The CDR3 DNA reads TGTGCCAGCTCACCAGGGGGTATAGATAATTCACCCCTCCACTTT.

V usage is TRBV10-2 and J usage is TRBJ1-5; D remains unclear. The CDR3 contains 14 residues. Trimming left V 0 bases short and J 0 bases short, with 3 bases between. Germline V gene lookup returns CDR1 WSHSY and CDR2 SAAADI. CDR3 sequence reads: CASSESNSNQPQHF. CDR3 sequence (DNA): TGCGCCAGCAGTGAGTCGAATAGCAATCAGCCCCAGCATTTT.

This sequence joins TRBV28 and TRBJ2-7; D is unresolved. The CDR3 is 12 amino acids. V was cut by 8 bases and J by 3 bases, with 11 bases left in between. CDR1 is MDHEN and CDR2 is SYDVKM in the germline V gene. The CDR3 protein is CASCARLYEQYF. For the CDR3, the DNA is TGTGCCAGCTGCGCCAGGCTCTACGAGCAGTACTTC.

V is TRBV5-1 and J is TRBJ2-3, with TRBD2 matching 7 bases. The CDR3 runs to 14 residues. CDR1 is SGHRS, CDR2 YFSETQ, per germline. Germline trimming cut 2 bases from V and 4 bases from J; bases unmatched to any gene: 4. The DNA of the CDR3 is TGCGCCAGCAGCTTAGCCCTAGCGGCAGATACGCAGTATTTT. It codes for CASSLALAADTQYF.

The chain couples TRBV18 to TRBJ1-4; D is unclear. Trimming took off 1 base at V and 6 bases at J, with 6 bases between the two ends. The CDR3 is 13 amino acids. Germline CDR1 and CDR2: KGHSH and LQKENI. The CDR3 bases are TGTGCCAGCTCACCACTGGCAGATGAAAAACTGTTTTTT. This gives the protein CASSPLADEKLFF.

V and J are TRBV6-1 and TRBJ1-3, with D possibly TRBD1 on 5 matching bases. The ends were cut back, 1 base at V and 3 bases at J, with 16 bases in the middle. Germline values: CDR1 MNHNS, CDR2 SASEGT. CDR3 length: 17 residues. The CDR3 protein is CASSEGDRGSLGNTIYF. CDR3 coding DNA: TGTGCCAGCAGTGAAGGGGACCGAGGGAGCCTTGGAAACACCATATATTTT.

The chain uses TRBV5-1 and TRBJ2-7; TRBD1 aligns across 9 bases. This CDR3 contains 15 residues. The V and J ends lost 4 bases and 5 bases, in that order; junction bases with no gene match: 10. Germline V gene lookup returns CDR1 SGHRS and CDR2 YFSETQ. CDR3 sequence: CASSQSGTGIDEQYF. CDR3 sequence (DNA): TGCGCCAGCAGCCAATCCGGGACAGGGATCGACGAGCAGTACTTC.

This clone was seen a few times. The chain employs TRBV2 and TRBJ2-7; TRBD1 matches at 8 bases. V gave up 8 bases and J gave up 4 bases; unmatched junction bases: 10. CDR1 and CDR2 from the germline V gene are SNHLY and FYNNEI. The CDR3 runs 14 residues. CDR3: CASRPQGARYEQYF. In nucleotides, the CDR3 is TGTGCCAGCCGACCCCAGGGGGCGCGATACGAGCAGTACTTC.

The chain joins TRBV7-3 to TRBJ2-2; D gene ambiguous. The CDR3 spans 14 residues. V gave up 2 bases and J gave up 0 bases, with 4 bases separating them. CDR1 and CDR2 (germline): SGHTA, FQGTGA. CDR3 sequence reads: CASSLLANTGELFF. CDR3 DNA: TGTGCCAGCAGCTTATTGGCGAACACCGGGGAGCTGTTTTTT. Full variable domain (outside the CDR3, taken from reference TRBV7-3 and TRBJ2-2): GAGVSQTPSNKVTEKGKYVELRCDPISGHTALYWYRQSLGQGPEFLIYFQGTGAADDSGLPNDRFFAVRPEGSVSTLKIQRTERGDSAVYLCASSLLANTGELFFGEGSRLTVL.

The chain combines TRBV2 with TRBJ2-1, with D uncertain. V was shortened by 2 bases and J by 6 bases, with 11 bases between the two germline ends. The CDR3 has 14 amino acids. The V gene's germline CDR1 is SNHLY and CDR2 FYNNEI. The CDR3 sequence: CASSESGVVNEQFF. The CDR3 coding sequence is TGTGCCAGCAGTGAAAGTGGGGTAGTCAATGAGCAGTTCTTC.

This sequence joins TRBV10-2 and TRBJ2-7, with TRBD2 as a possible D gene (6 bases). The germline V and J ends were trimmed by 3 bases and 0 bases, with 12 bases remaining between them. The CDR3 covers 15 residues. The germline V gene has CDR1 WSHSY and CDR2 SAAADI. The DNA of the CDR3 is TGCGCCAGCAGTGATGGGGTAGCGGTCTCCTACGAGCAGTACTTC. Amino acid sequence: CASSDGVAVSYEQYF.